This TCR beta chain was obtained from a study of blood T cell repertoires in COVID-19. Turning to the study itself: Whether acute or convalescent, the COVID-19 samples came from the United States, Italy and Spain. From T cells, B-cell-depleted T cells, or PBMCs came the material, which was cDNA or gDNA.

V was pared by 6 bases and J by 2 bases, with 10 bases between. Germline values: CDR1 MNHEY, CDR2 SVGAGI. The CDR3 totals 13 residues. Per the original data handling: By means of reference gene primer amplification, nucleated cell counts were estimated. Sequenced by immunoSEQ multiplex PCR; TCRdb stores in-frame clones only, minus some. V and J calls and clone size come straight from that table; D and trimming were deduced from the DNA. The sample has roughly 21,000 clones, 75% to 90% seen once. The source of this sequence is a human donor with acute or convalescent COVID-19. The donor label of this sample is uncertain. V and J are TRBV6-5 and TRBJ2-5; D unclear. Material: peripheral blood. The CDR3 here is CASRRDMQETQYF. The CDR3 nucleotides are TGTGCCAGCAGGCGCGACATGCAAGAGACCCAGTACTTC.